This TCR beta chain derives from a study of T cell repertoires in cytomegalovirus infection. Study-wide context: Shared public TCR beta signatures pointed to both CMV infection and a matching HLA type. Study-wide results and limits: Cumulative public TCR beta family frequency identified carriers of CMV plus the relevant HLA. CMV-specific TCR beta clonotypes restricted by HLA-C were the ones dominating the ex vivo response.

This clonotype was counted many times. The antigen is unknown. MiXCR, applied by TCRdb to the reads, yields one record per CDR3 protein. Altogether around 190,000 distinct CDR3 sequences are present, 14% being singletons, with the ten largest covering about a quarter. The ends lost 6 bases at V and 11 bases at J; junction bases unmatched: 4. Germline values: CDR1 MNHEY, CDR2 SVGEGT. The CDR3 extends over 11 amino acids. The chain has TRBV6-2 or TRBV6-3 and TRBJ2-1, with 7 bases aligning to TRBD2. The source of this sequence is a human donor in good health (CMV status not recorded). Some clones in this sample may be carry-over from other donors' samples. Sequenced input: PBMCs. The CDR3 is CASRQAGQQFF. DNA of the CDR3: TGTGCCAGCAGGCAAGCGGGACAGCAGTTCTTC.